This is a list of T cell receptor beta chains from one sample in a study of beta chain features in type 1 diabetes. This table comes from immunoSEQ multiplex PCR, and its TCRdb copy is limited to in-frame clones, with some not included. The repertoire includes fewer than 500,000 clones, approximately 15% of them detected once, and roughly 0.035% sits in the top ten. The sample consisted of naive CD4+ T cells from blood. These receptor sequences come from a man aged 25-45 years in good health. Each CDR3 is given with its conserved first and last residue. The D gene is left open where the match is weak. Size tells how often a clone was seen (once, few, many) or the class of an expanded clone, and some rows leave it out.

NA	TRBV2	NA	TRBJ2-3	CASSELDGLYF	TGTGCCAGCAGTGAATTGGACGGGTTGTATTTT
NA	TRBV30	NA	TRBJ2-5	CAWSRETQYF	TGTGCCTGGAGCCGAGAGACCCAGTACTTC
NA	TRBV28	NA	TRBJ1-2	CASSLRTGYGYTF	TGTGCCAGCAGCCTGCGTACAGGCTATGGCTACACCTTC
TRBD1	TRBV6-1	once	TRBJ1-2	CASSATGNTYGYTF	TGTGCCAGCAGTGCGACAGGGAATACCTATGGCTACACCTTC
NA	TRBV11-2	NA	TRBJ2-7	CASSLDLGRAIYEQYF	TGTGCCAGCAGCTTAGATCTCGGCCGCGCAATTTACGAGCAGTACTTC
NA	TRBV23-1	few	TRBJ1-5	CASSQSHSKGGNQPQHF	TGCGCCAGCAGTCAGTCCCATAGCAAGGGGGGCAATCAGCCCCAGCATTTT
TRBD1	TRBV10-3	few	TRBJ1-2	CAISDRDRGSYGYTF	TGTGCCATCAGTGACCGGGACAGGGGAAGCTATGGCTACACCTTC
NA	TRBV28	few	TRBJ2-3	CASSLGLGTQYF	TGTGCCAGCAGTCTAGGGCTAGGTACGCAGTATTTT
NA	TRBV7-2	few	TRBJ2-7	CASSSAHEQYF	TGTGCCAGCAGCTCTGCACACGAGCAGTACTTC
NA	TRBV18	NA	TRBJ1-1	CASSPMGYTEAFF	TGTGCCAGCTCACCAATGGGGTACACTGAAGCTTTCTTT
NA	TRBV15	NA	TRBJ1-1	CATSKTSRSTEAFF	TGTGCCACCAGCAAAACCAGCCGTTCCACTGAAGCTTTCTTT
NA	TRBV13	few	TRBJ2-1	CASSLDRIGEQFF	TGTGCCAGCAGCCTCGACAGGATCGGTGAGCAGTTCTTC
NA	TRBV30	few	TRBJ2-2	CAWGPGLSTGELFF	TGTGCCTGGGGACCGGGACTTAGCACCGGGGAGCTGTTTTTT
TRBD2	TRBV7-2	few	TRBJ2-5	CASSHRLAGGAHQETQYF	TGTGCCAGCAGCCATCGGTTAGCGGGGGGCGCCCACCAAGAGACCCAGTACTTC
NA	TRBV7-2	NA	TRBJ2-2	CASSLLGPSNTGELFF	TGTGCCAGCAGCTTACTGGGGCCATCGAACACCGGGGAGCTGTTTTTT
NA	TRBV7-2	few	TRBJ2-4	CASSPRRLASHIQYF	TGTGCCAGCAGCCCGCGGCGGTTAGCGTCGCACATTCAGTACTTC
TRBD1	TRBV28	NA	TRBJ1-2	CASTTGQLYGYTF	TGTGCCAGCACCACGGGACAGCTCTATGGCTACACCTTC
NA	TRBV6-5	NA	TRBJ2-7	CASSYSELGSEQYF	TGTGCCAGCAGTTACTCGGAGCTAGGTAGCGAGCAGTACTTC
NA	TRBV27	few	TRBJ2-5	CASSASWGHQETQYF	TGTGCCAGCAGCGCCTCGTGGGGGCATCAAGAGACCCAGTACTTC
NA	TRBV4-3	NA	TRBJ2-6	CASSQAGTAGANVLTF	TGCGCCAGCAGCCAGGCCGGGACCGCCGGGGCCAACGTCCTGACTTTC
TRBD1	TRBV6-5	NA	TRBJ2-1	CASRRTGGRDEQFF	TGTGCCAGCAGGAGGACAGGGGGCAGGGATGAGCAGTTCTTC
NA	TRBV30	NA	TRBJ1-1	CAWTRQRMNTEAFF	TGTGCCTGGACTAGACAGCGCATGAACACTGAAGCTTTCTTT
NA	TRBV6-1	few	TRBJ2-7	CASSAGSDEQYF	TGTGCCAGCAGCGCAGGGTCGGACGAGCAGTACTTC
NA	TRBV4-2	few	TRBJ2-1	CASSTGRGRESDEQFF	TGTGCCAGCAGCACAGGAAGGGGCCGGGAGTCTGATGAGCAGTTCTTC
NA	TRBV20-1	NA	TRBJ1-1	CSARYTAEAFF	TGCAGTGCTAGATACACTGCTGAAGCTTTCTTT
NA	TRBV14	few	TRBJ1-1	CASSQVWNTEAFF	TGTGCCAGCAGCCAAGTATGGAACACTGAAGCTTTCTTT
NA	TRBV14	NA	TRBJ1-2	CASSPGGNYGYTF	TGTGCCAGCAGCCCCGGGGGCAACTATGGCTACACCTTC
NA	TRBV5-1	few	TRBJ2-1	CASSFPRGIYNEQFF	TGCGCCAGCAGCTTTCCGAGGGGGATCTACAATGAGCAGTTCTTC
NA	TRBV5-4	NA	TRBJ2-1	CASSFGVQGPSGPNEQFF	TGTGCCAGCAGCTTTGGTGTTCAGGGGCCCAGCGGTCCTAATGAGCAGTTCTTC
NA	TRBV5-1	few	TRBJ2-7	CASSLESGPTYEQYF	TGCGCCAGCAGCTTGGAATCGGGACCAACCTACGAGCAGTACTTC
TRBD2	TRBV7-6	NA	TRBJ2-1	CASSFSGTSSYNEQFF	TGTGCCAGCAGCTTCTCCGGGACTAGCTCCTACAATGAGCAGTTCTTC
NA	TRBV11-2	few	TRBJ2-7	CASRPVGRGYEQYF	TGTGCCAGCCGCCCGGTTGGGCGAGGCTACGAGCAGTACTTC
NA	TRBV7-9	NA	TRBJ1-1	CASTSGGQNTEAFF	TGTGCCAGCACTTCAGGTGGGCAGAACACTGAAGCTTTCTTT
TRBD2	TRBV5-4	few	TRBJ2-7	CASSTRDYSYEQYF	TGTGCCAGCAGCACCCGGGACTACTCCTACGAGCAGTACTTC
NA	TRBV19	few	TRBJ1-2	CASSIGANYGYTF	TGTGCCAGTAGTATTGGAGCTAACTATGGCTACACCTTC
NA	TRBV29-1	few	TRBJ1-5	CRVGEDSNQPQHF	TGCAGAGTTGGGGAGGATAGCAATCAGCCCCAGCATTTT
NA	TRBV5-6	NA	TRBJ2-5	CASSLTGSVGTQYF	TGTGCCAGCAGCTTAACCGGGAGCGTGGGGACCCAGTACTTC
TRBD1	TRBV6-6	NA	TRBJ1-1	CASSIQGEIGAFF	TGTGCCAGCAGTATACAGGGGGAGATCGGGGCTTTCTTT
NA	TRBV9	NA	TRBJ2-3	CASSVGLGTLGDTQYF	TGTGCCAGCAGCGTAGGTTTAGGAACCCTCGGGGATACGCAGTATTTT
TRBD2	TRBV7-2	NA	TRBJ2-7	CASSETSGGDYEQYF	TGTGCCAGCAGCGAAACTAGCGGGGGCGACTACGAGCAGTACTTC